This TCR beta chain was observed in a study of T cell repertoires in ileal Crohn's disease. Per the germline V gene, CDR1 is SGDLS and CDR2 is YYNGEE. The length of the CDR3 is 17 residues. The germline V and J ends were trimmed by 4 bases and 2 bases, with 21 bases remaining between them. TCRdb's table, derived via immunoSEQ multiplex PCR, lists solely in-frame clones and lacks some. The table has about 12,000 clones, 82% seen once. Time point described: neoterminal ileum biopsy at postoperative endoscopy, about 6 months after surgery. The rearrangement joins TRBV9 to TRBJ2-5; weak D call: TRBD1 (5 bases). The receptor comes from an adult with Crohn's disease. Sequencing was done on a sample of ileal tissue. CDR3 residues: CASSPPPHTGKQETQYF. DNA of the CDR3: TGTGCCAGCAGCCCCCCCCCACACACAGGAAAACAAGAGACCCAGTACTTC.